In this sample, the clone carrying this T cell receptor (beta chain) turned up a few times. Its target is unknown. The data derive from a study of the immune and genomic landscape of osteosarcoma. The study, taken as a whole, reports: No matched normal tissue; external skin and blood data served as benchmarks. About five repertoires, each under 100 clonotypes, were dominated by one hyperexpanded clone.

TCRdb's copy holds only in-frame clones and misses some; the assay was immunoSEQ multiplex PCR. The data contain approximately 810 clones, under 70% of them singletons. V shed 3 bases and J shed 9 bases, with 16 bases lying between them. There are 13 residues in the CDR3. Germline-derived CDR1 and CDR2 are SGHNT and YYREEE (reference sequence). The TCR was taken from a woman in her 70s with osteosarcoma. This chain connects TRBV5-4 to TRBJ2-7; a possible D gene is TRBD1 (6 bases). The sequencing sample was made of primary tumor tissue from the humerus. The CDR3 reads CASSWESGVVQYF. The CDR3, as DNA: TGTGCCAGCAGCTGGGAATCAGGGGTGGTGCAGTACTTC. The entire variable domain, with the rest obtained from reference TRBV5-4 and TRBJ2-7, is as follows: ETGVTQSPTHLIKTRGQQVTLRCSSQSGHNTVSWYQQALGQGPQFIFQYYREEENGRGNFPPRFSGLQFPNYSSELNVNALELDDSALYLCASSWESGVVQYFGPGTRLTVT.